Included here is one TCR beta chain sequence, with context. These data belong to a study of blood T cell repertoires in COVID-19. At the level of the study: Sites in the United States, Italy and Spain provided acute and convalescent COVID-19 samples. Nucleic acid was either cDNA or gDNA, and it came from T cells, B-cell-depleted T cells, or PBMCs.

In the original analysis: Amplification with reference gene primers provided the estimates of nucleated cell counts. TCRdb keeps only in-frame clones here, not all; method: immunoSEQ multiplex PCR. D and trimming come from the DNA, and the V and J calls and clone size come from that table. The sample shows around 130,000 clones, around 76% of them seen only once. The CDR3 has 14 residues. Germline CDR1 and CDR2: SGHVS and FQNEAQ. Trimming removed 2 bases from V and 4 bases from J, with 12 bases in between. The V gene is TRBV7-8, the J gene TRBJ2-7; maybe TRBD1 (7 bases). Sequencing was carried out using peripheral blood. The origin of this receptor is a human donor in a cohort sampled during active COVID-19. As DNA, the CDR3 is TGTGCCAGCAGCTTATACCCAGGGGGGTACGAGCAGTACTTC. It translates to CASSLYPGGYEQYF.